This section outlines one T cell receptor (beta chain) sequence together with its context. Its target is unknown. Trimming removed 4 bases from V and 2 bases from J; junction bases left unmatched: 13. The CDR3 covers 19 residues. The germline CDR1 and CDR2 sequences are LGHNA and YNFKEQ. These data originate in a study of blood T cells in healthy people across ages. Study outcomes and limitations: While age rose, TCR beta diversity per million T cells dropped in a roughly linear way. The long-lived group displayed more naive CD4+ cells, plus higher diversity, than the aged donors did.

Through a sample-barcoded 5' primer and a J-beta primer mix, a second PCR was run for roughly 6 to 11 cycles. All cDNA molecules were each tagged by a template-switch adaptor with 12 random nucleotides. TCRdb passed the 5' RACE reads through MiXCR, listing each CDR3 protein once. Here the sample spans over 700,000 distinct CDR3 sequences, roughly 53% being singletons. The clonotype originates from a man older than 75 in good health. Sequenced input: blood. The chain is built from TRBV4-2 and TRBJ2-2; TRBD2 agrees at 10 bases. CDR3 loop: CASSLDNTGLARNTGELFF. The DNA for the CDR3 is TGTGCCAGCAGCCTTGACAACACGGGACTAGCGAGAAACACCGGGGAGCTGTTTTTT.